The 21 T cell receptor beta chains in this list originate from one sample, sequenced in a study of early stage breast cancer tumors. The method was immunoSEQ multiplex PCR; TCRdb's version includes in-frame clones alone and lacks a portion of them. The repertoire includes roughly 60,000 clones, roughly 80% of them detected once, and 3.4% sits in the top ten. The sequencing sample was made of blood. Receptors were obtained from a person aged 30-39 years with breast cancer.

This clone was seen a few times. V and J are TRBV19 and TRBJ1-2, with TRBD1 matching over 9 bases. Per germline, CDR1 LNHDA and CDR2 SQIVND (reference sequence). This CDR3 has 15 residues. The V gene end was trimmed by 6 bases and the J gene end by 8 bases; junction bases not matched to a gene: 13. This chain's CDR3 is CASSRTGDREGGYTF. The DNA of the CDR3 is TGTGCCAGTAGCCGTACCGGGGACAGGGAGGGCGGCTACACCTTC.

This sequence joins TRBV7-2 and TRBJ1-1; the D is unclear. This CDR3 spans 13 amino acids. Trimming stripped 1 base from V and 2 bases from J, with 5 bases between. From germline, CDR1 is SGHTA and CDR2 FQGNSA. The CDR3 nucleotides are TGTGCCAGCAGCTTAGTAGCAAACACTGAAGCTTTCTTT. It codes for CASSLVANTEAFF.

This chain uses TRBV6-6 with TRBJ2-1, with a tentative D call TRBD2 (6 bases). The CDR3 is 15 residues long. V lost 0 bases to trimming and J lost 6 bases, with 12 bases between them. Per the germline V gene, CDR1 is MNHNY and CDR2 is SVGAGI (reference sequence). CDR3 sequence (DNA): TGTGCCAGCAGTTACTCGTCTAGCGCGGGCAATGAGCAGTTCTTC. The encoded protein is CASSYSSSAGNEQFF.

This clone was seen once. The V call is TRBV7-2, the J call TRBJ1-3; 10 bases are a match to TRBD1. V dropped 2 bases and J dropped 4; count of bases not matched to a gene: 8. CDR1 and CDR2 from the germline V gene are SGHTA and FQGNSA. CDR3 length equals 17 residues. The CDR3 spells CASSLTSDRGRGNTIYF. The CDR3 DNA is TGTGCCAGCAGCTTAACTTCTGACAGGGGGCGCGGAAACACCATATATTTT.

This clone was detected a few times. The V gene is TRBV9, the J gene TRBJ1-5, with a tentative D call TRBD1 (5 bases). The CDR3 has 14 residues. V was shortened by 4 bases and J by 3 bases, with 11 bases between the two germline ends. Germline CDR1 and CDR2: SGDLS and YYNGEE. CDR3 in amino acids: CASSPEGLNQPQHF. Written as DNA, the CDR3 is TGTGCCAGCAGCCCAGAGGGGCTCAATCAGCCCCAGCATTTT.

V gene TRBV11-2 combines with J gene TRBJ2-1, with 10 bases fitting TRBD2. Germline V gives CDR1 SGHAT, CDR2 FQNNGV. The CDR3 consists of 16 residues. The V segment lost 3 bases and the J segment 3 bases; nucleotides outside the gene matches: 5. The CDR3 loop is CASSFLAGVGYNEQFF. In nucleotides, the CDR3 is TGTGCCAGCAGCTTTCTAGCGGGAGTGGGCTACAATGAGCAGTTCTTC.

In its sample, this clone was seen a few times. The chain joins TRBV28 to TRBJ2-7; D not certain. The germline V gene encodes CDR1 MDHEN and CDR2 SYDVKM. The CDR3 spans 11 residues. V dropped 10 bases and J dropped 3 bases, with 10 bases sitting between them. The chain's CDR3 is CATAWGYEQYF. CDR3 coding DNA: TGTGCCACCGCGTGGGGCTACGAGCAGTACTTC.

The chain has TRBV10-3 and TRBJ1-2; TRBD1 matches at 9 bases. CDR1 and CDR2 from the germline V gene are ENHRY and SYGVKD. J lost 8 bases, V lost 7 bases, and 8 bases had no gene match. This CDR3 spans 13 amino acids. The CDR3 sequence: CAITAGQGGGYTF. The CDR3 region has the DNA TGTGCCATCACCGCGGGACAGGGTGGGGGCTACACCTTC.

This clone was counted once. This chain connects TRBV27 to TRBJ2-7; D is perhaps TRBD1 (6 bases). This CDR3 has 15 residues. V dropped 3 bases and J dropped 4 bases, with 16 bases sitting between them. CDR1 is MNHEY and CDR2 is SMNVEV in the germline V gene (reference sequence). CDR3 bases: TGTGCCAGCAGTTTCGTCAGGGGATCGGGATACGAGCAGTACTTC. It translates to CASSFVRGSGYEQYF.

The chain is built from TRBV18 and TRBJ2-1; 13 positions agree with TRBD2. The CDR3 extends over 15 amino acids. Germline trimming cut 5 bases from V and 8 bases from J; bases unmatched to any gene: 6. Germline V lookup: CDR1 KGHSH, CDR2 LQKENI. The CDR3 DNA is TGTGCCAGCTCAGGACTAGCGGGAGAGATTGATGAGCAGTTCTTC. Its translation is CASSGLAGEIDEQFF. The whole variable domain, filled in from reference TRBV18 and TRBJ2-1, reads NAGVMQNPRHLVRRRGQEARLRCSPMKGHSHVYWYRQLPEEGLKFMVYLQKENIIDESGMPKERFSAEFPKEGPSILRIQQVVRGDSAAYFCASSGLAGEIDEQFFGPGTRLTVL.

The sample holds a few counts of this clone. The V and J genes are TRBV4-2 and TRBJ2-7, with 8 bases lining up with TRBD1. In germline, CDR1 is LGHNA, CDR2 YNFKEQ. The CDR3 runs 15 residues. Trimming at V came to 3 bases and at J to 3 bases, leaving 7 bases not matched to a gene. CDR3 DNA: TGTGCCAGCAGCCATGTGGACAGGGTGGTCTACGAGCAGTACTTC. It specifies CASSHVDRVVYEQYF.

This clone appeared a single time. CDR3 region: CSVEGGGRKKLFF. The CDR3, as DNA: TGCAGCGTTGAAGGCGGGGGTAGGAAAAAACTGTTTTTT. The V gene is TRBV29-1, the J gene TRBJ1-4, with D perhaps matching TRBD1 (5 bases). Germline CDR1 SQVTM, CDR2 ANQGSEA. Trimming stripped 1 base from V and 9 bases from J, with 12 bases between. This CDR3 contains 13 residues.

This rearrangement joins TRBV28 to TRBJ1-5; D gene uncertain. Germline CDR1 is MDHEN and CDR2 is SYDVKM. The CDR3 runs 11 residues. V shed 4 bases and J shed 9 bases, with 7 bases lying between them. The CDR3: CASSWTGPQHF. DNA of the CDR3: TGTGCCAGCAGTTGGACGGGGCCCCAGCATTTT.

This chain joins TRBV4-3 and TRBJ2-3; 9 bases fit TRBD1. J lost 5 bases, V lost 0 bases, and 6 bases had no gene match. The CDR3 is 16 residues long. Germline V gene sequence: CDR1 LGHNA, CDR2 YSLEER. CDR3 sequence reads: CASSQDYRGLGDTQYF. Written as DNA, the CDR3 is TGCGCCAGCAGCCAAGACTACAGGGGGCTGGGAGATACGCAGTATTTT.

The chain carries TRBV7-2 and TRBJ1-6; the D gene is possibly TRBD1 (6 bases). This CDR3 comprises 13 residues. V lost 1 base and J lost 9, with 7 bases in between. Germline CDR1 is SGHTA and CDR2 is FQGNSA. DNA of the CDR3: TGTGCCAGCAGCTTAGACAGGGCTTCACCCCTCCACTTT. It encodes CASSLDRASPLHF. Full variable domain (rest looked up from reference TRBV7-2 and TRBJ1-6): GAGVSQSPSNKVTEKGKDVELRCDPISGHTALYWYRQSLGQGLEFLIYFQGNSAPDKSGLPSDRFSAERTGGSVSTLTIQRTQQEDSAVYLCASSLDRASPLHFGNGTRLTVT.

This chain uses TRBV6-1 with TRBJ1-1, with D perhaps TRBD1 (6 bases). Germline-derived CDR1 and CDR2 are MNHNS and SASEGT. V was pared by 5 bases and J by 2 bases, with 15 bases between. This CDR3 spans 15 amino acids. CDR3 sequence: CASSLQDSLNTEAFF. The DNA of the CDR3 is TGTGCCAGCAGTCTTCAGGACAGTCTCAACACTGAAGCTTTCTTT.

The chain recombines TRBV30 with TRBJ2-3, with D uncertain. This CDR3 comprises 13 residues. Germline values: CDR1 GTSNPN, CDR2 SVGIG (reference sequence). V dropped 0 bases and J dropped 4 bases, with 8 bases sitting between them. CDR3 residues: CAWSVRLADTQYF. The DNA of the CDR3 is TGTGCCTGGAGTGTACGGTTGGCAGATACGCAGTATTTT.

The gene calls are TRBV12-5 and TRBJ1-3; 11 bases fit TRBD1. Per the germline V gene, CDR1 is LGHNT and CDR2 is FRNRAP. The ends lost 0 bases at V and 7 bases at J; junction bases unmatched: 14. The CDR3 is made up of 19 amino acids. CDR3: CASGLVPGVGQGERNTIYF. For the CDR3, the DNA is TGTGCTAGTGGTTTGGTCCCGGGGGTGGGACAGGGGGAACGTAACACCATATATTTT.

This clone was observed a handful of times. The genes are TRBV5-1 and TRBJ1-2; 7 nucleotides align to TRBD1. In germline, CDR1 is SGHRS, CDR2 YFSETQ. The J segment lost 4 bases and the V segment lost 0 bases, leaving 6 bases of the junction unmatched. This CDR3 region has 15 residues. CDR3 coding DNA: TGCGCCAGCAGCTTGGGACAGGGAGGGCCCTATGGCTACACCTTC. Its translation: CASSLGQGGPYGYTF.

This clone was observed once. CDR3 loop: CASSNTFGRADPYEQYF. Here the CDR3 DNA reads TGTGCCAGCAGCAATACCTTCGGGAGGGCCGACCCCTACGAGCAGTACTTC. This rearrangement joins TRBV13 to TRBJ2-7; 8 nucleotides agree with TRBD2. V gave up 5 bases and J gave up 2 bases; unmatched junction bases: 14. The germline gives CDR1 PRHDT, CDR2 FYEKMQ (reference sequence). The CDR3 runs to 17 residues. Variable domain in full (rest from reference TRBV13 and TRBJ2-7): AAGVIQSPRHLIKEKRETATLKCYPIPRHDTVYWYQQGPGQDPQFLISFYEKMQSDKGSIPDRFSAQQFSDYHSELNMSSLELGDSALYFCASSNTFGRADPYEQYFGPGTRLTVT.

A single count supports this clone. The CDR3 nucleotides read TGTGCCAGCAGCCAAACCAGGACAGGGCCAACTGAAGCTTTCTTT. Translating gives CASSQTRTGPTEAFF. The V and J genes are TRBV6-5 and TRBJ1-1, with 8 bases aligning to TRBD1. V trimming: 6 bases; J trimming: 5 bases; junction bases outside the gene matches: 11. The V gene's germline CDR1 is MNHEY and CDR2 SVGAGI. This CDR3 is built from 15 residues.